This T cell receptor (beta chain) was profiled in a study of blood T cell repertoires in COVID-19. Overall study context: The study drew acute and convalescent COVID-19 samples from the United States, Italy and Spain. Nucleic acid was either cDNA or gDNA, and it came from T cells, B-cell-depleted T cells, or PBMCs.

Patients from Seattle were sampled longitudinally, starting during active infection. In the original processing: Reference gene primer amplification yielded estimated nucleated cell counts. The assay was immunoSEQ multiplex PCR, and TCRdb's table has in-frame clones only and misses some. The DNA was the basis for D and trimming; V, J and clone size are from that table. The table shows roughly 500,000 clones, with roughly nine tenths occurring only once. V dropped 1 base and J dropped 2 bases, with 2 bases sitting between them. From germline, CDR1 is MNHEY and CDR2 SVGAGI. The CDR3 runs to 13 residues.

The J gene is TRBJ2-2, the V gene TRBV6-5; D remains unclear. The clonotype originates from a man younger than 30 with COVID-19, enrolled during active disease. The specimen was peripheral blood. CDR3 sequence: CASSYLNTGELFF. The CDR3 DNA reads TGTGCCAGCAGTTACTTAAACACCGGGGAGCTGTTTTTT.